The 8 T cell receptor beta chains presented below share a single source sample, sequenced in a study of shared clonotypes between healthy human individuals. CD45RO-negative, CCR7-positively selected cells formed the naive CD8 fraction, excluding terminally differentiated effector memory CD45RA+ cells. Profiling relied on immunoSEQ multiplex PCR, and the TCRdb table lists in-frame clones only, not all of them. Among some 1,900,000 clones, about 95% were seen once, and the ten largest hold more than 0.9%. The source material was naive CD8+ T cells sorted from blood. All receptors derive from a man younger than 35 in good health.

The gene calls are TRBV13 and TRBJ1-2; no firm D call. The CDR3 totals 15 residues. CDR1 is PRHDT and CDR2 is FYEKMQ in the germline V gene (reference sequence). V was trimmed by 5 bases and J by 2 bases, leaving 15 bases between them. The CDR3 is CASSAQEGGNYGYTF. Here the CDR3 DNA reads TGTGCCAGCAGCGCCCAGGAGGGAGGGAACTATGGCTACACCTTC.

This chain connects TRBV6-5 to TRBJ1-2; unclear D gene. This CDR3 is 15 amino acids long. Deletions cut 5 bases from V and 2 bases from J, with 15 bases between. Germline CDR1 reads MNHEY; CDR2 reads SVGAGI. The CDR3 protein is CASSPTAGKNYGYTF. The CDR3 DNA follows: TGTGCCAGCAGTCCTACGGCCGGAAAGAACTATGGCTACACCTTC.

The chain uses TRBV4-3 and TRBJ1-3; D call uncertain. This CDR3 spans 17 amino acids. Germline V CDR1 and CDR2: LGHNA, YSLEER. The ends were cut back, 0 bases at V and 1 base at J, with 13 bases in the middle. CDR3 coding DNA: TGCGCCAGCAGCCAAGACCCGGCCAGTCTATCTGGAAACACCATATATTTT. Its protein product is CASSQDPASLSGNTIYF.

This sequence joins TRBV30 and TRBJ2-7, with 10 bases fitting TRBD2. CDR3 length equals 15 residues. Germline V lookup: CDR1 GTSNPN, CDR2 SVGIG (reference sequence). Germline trimming cut 1 base from V and 3 bases from J; bases unmatched to any gene: 6. CDR3 loop: CAWSGGASGSYEQYF. CDR3 sequence (DNA): TGTGCCTGGAGTGGCGGGGCTAGCGGGAGCTACGAGCAGTACTTC.

J is TRBJ2-2 and V is TRBV7-3; 8 nucleotides line up with TRBD1. Germline V lookup: CDR1 SGHTA, CDR2 FQGTGA. Trimming removed 1 base from V and 5 bases from J; junction bases left unmatched: 9. CDR3 length: 17 amino acids. As DNA, the CDR3 is TGTGCCAGCAGCTTAAACCCCATGACAGGGGAGACCGGGGAGCTGTTTTTT. This translates into CASSLNPMTGETGELFF.

The V gene is TRBV4-1, the J gene TRBJ2-7; D might be TRBD2 (5 bases). Per the germline V gene, CDR1 is MGHRA and CDR2 is YSYEKL. The CDR3 loop spans 16 amino acids. With 0 bases removed from V and 3 bases from J, the gap between germline ends came to 15 bases. Written as DNA, the CDR3 is TGCGCCAGCAGCCAAGAAGGAGAGGGCCGAAGCTACGAGCAGTACTTC. This gives the protein CASSQEGEGRSYEQYF.

To note about this clone: Other nucleotide sequences from this sample produce the same CDR3. The J gene is TRBJ2-3, the V gene TRBV2; maybe TRBD1 (5 bases). V lost 3 bases and J lost 6, with 10 bases in between. The germline V gene has CDR1 SNHLY and CDR2 FYNNEI. This CDR3 contains 13 residues. CDR3 sequence (DNA): TGTGCCAGCAGTGAGGCCAGGGCTGATACGCAGTATTTT. Its translation is CASSEARADTQYF.

A single count supports this clone. The chain recombines TRBV11-2 with TRBJ2-7; 7 positions agree with TRBD1. V shed 3 bases, J shed 3 bases, and the junction held 11 bases outside the gene matches. The germline V gene encodes CDR1 SGHAT and CDR2 FQNNGV. CDR3 size: 16 residues. The CDR3 sequence is CASSFKSGTDHYEQYF. The DNA for the CDR3 is TGTGCCAGCAGCTTTAAATCCGGGACAGACCACTACGAGCAGTACTTC.